This entry is about one T cell receptor (beta chain). Its antigen remains unknown. The donors gave bone marrow, and they were healthy. Trimming stripped 4 bases from V and 4 bases from J, with 17 bases between. Germline values: CDR1 SGDLS, CDR2 YYNGEE. The CDR3 runs 15 residues. This record comes from a study of cytomegalovirus exposure and HLA in healthy donors. Overall study results and limits: In terms of immune exposure information, only CMV serostatus was available. Analysis performed later found 16,000 or so TCR beta sequences associated with HLA alleles at 0.05 false discovery rate. Presence/absence analyses rested on an assumption that sequencing depth was roughly uniform across donors.

13 Jbeta primers and 60 Vbeta primers were used for the PCR. Data came from immunoSEQ multiplex PCR; TCRdb stores just in-frame clones and leaves some out. This table holds 90,000 or so clones, 82% found once. The sample taken for sequencing was PBMCs. The chain has TRBV9 and TRBJ2-5, with a tentative D call TRBD1 (6 bases). This receptor was taken from a man aged 45 to 65 in good health and CMV-seronegative. CDR3 loop: CASSTGQGLVETQYF. The CDR3 DNA follows: TGTGCCAGCAGCACAGGGCAGGGGTTAGTAGAGACCCAGTACTTC.